These 13 T cell receptor beta chains were all obtained from the same sample, sequenced in a study of early T cells in non-severe SARS-CoV-2 infection. TCRdb independently ran MiXCR on the 5' RACE reads; one entry per CDR3 protein. Of 70,000 or so distinct CDR3 sequences in the sample, roughly an eighth were seen once. The sample taken for sequencing was whole blood. The source of these receptors is an adult who was a healthcare worker with PCR-confirmed SARS-CoV-2 infection or an uninfected control (not recorded which).

At least ten counts were recorded for this clonotype. This rearrangement joins TRBV27 to TRBJ1-5, with D maybe TRBD1 (5 bases). CDR1 and CDR2 (germline): MNHEY, SMNVEV (reference sequence). The germline V and J ends were trimmed by 4 bases and 2 bases, with 12 bases remaining between them. The CDR3 is 15 residues long. In DNA form, the CDR3 reads TGTGCCAGCAGTTATGAGGGGCTGGGCAATCAGCCCCAGCATTTT. Protein product: CASSYEGLGNQPQHF.

The chain recombines TRBV10-2 with TRBJ2-3; D gene unclear. Trimming pared 8 bases from V and 7 bases from J, leaving 10 bases between. Germline CDR1 WSHSY, CDR2 SAAADI. This CDR3 has 11 residues. The CDR3 region is CASVLFNTQYF. CDR3 bases: TGCGCCAGCGTTCTCTTCAATACGCAGTATTTT.

This clonotype was seen ten or more times. This sequence joins TRBV11-2 and TRBJ2-7, with D maybe TRBD2 (5 bases). Germline assignment: CDR1 SGHAT and CDR2 FQNNGV. This CDR3 region has 13 residues. Trimming took 3 bases from V and 3 from J, leaving 9 bases between them. This CDR3 reads CASSLSSGYEQYF. CDR3 nucleotide sequence: TGTGCCAGCAGCTTGTCCAGCGGCTACGAGCAGTACTTC.

This clonotype was observed at least ten times. The rearrangement links TRBV29-1 to TRBJ2-1, with 12 bases lining up with TRBD2. V lost 3 bases, J lost 7 bases, and 16 bases stayed unmatched. The CDR3 sequence is 18 residues long. The V gene's germline CDR1 is SQVTM and CDR2 ANQGSEA. The CDR3 nucleotides read TGCAGCGTTGACCGTTGGACTAGCGGGGTGATACCGGTAAATGAGCAGTTCTTC. Its translation is CSVDRWTSGVIPVNEQFF.

V usage is TRBV7-9 and J usage is TRBJ1-1, with D hard to call. The germline gives CDR1 SEHNR, CDR2 FQNEAQ (reference sequence). The CDR3 covers 12 residues. The ends were cut back, 2 bases at V and 4 bases at J, with 5 bases in the middle. Here the CDR3 DNA reads TGTGCCAGCAGCTTACCGGGCACTGAAGCTTTCTTT. Its translation is CASSLPGTEAFF.

Comment on this clonotype: Germline is not matched at one junction end, which may reflect a read error. The J gene is TRBJ1-1, the V gene TRBV7-2; no firm D call. The CDR3 covers 14 residues. Germline V gene lookup returns CDR1 SGHTA and CDR2 FQGNSA. The CDR3 coding sequence is TGTGCCAGCAGCGGCACCACGCGTAACACTGAAGCCTTCTTT. It yields the protein CASSGTTRNTEAFF.

This clonotype was seen at least ten times. This sequence joins TRBV27 and TRBJ2-3; TRBD1 might be the D (5 bases). The CDR3 is 14 residues long. With 7 bases removed from V and 1 base from J, the gap between germline ends came to 12 bases. Germline CDR1 reads MNHEY; CDR2 reads SMNVEV (reference sequence). As DNA, the CDR3 is TGTGCCAGCATGAGGACAAGCGGCACAGATACGCAGTATTTT. Protein product: CASMRTSGTDTQYF.

This clonotype was seen many times. The genes are TRBV10-3 and TRBJ2-3, with a tentative D call TRBD1 (5 bases). Germline-derived CDR1 and CDR2 are ENHRY and SYGVKD. The V end was cut by 0 bases, the J end by 2 bases, with 12 bases between. The CDR3 sequence is 16 residues long. This chain's CDR3 is CAISESAGKATDTQYF. Here the CDR3 DNA reads TGTGCCATCAGTGAGTCAGCAGGGAAGGCCACAGATACGCAGTATTTT.

This clonotype was detected ten times or more. The junction differs from germline at one of its ends, possibly a read error. The chain uses TRBV4-1 and TRBJ1-1, with D tentatively TRBD1 (6 bases). From germline, CDR1 is MGHRA and CDR2 YSYEKL. This CDR3 region has 16 residues. The CDR3 loop is CASSQAPGVRNTEVFF. The CDR3 bases are TGCGCCAGCAGCCAAGCGCCAGGGGTCAGGAACACTGAAGTTTTCTTT.

The chain employs TRBV3-1 and TRBJ2-1; D not resolved. CDR3 length: 11 amino acids. V shed 3 bases and J shed 7 bases, with 4 bases lying between them. Germline V gene lookup returns CDR1 LGHDT and CDR2 YNNKEL (reference sequence). CDR3 in amino acids: CASSHGNEQFF. CDR3 sequence (DNA): TGTGCCAGCAGCCACGGGAATGAGCAGTTCTTC.

This clonotype was recorded at least ten times. The chain uses TRBV7-3 and TRBJ1-1, with D unclear. Deletions cut 1 base from V and 3 bases from J, with 18 bases between. Germline V gives CDR1 SGHTA, CDR2 FQGTGA. The CDR3 is 17 amino acids. CDR3 in DNA: TGTGCCAGCAGCTTAATTCACGTGCGGGGTCGGGACACTGAAGCTTTCTTT. Amino acids: CASSLIHVRGRDTEAFF.

There are many counts of this clonotype. The chain joins TRBV14 to TRBJ1-1; no clear D. Germline V gives CDR1 SGHDN, CDR2 FVKESK. Trimming took off 1 base at V and 11 bases at J, with 14 bases between the two ends. The CDR3 contains 13 residues. The CDR3 DNA follows: TGTGCCAGCAGCCAAGCTGGAGGCGCGGAGGCTTTCTTT. It specifies CASSQAGGAEAFF.

With respect to this clonotype: Just one base apart from a much larger clone, this may be a read error. The V call is TRBV5-1, the J call TRBJ2-7, with D perhaps TRBD1 (7 bases). Germline lookup yields CDR1 SGHRS and CDR2 YFSETQ. Between the trimmed V and J ends, which lost 2 bases and 7 bases, there was a span of 13 bases. CDR3 size: 13 residues. CDR3 sequence reads: CASSFGAGGEQYF. The CDR3, as DNA: TGCGCCAGCAGCTTCGGAGCAGGGGGGGAGCAGTACTTC.